The T cell receptor beta chain under discussion was sequenced for a study of T-cell reconstitution after alpha-beta-depleted transplantation in children. Germline CDR1 reads DFQATT; CDR2 reads SNEGSKA (reference sequence). V shed 1 base, J shed 0 bases, and the junction held 5 bases outside the gene matches. The CDR3 extends over 15 amino acids. Ten or more counts support this clonotype. TCRbeta library preparation incorporated unique molecular identifiers. TCRdb called the PCR reads again in MiXCR, with one record for every CDR3 protein. The repertoire holds around 680,000 distinct CDR3 sequences, with 16% as singletons.

The sequence derives from a human donor who donated a stem cell graft to a child with acute myeloid leukemia. The chain employs TRBV20-1 and TRBJ1-1; 7 bases fit TRBD1. The sequenced sample was PBMCs from the stem cell graft donor, obtained from the stem cell graft. The CDR3 sequence is CSARAGDRLNTEAFF. CDR3 sequence (DNA): TGCAGTGCTAGAGCGGGGGACAGACTGAACACTGAAGCTTTCTTT.